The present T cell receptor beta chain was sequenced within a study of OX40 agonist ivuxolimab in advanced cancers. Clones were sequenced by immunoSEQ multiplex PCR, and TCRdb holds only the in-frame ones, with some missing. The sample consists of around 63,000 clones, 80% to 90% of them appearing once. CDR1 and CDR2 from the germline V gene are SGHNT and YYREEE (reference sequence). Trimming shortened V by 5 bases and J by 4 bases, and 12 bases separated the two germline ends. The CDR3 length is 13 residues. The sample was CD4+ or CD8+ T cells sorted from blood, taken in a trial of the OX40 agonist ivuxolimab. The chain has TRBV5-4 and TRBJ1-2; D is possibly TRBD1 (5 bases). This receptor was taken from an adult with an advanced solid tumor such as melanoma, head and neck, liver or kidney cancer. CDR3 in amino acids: CASSGTGFYGYTF. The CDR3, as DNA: TGTGCCAGCAGTGGGACGGGGTTCTATGGCTACACCTTC.